This record looks at one TCR beta chain sequence and its context. Its target is unknown. Random hexamers were used to reverse transcribe the RNA input (about 0.5 to 1 ug). TCR beta CDR3 was amplified by immunoSEQ multiplex PCR. This amplification extended across 54 Vbeta and 13 Jbeta segments. MiXCR, run by TCRdb on the immunoSEQ multiplex PCR reads, gives a single entry per CDR3 protein. In the table there are 70,000 to 95,000 distinct CDR3 sequences, 94% of which are singletons. J gave up 3 bases and V 1 base, and 0 bases lay outside the gene matches. Per germline, CDR1 DFQATT and CDR2 SNEGSKA (reference sequence). CDR3 size: 13 residues. This sample was taken from a study of CD8 T cells in Susac syndrome. Study-level background: Active disease was present in about 6 of the sequenced Susac syndrome patients, whereas 8 or 9 of them were in remission. Whole-study findings and limits: Across the total CD8+ repertoires, around 16 Susac-specific public clones were found. The CD8+ TEMRA repertoires yielded about five such clones.

This chain links TRBV20-1 with TRBJ1-1, with 9 bases matching TRBD1. What was sequenced was CD8+ T cells from PBMCs. This TCR was sampled from a human donor with Susac syndrome. The CDR3 is CSARGTGDTEAFF. The CDR3 nucleotides read TGCAGTGCTAGAGGGACAGGGGACACTGAAGCTTTCTTT.